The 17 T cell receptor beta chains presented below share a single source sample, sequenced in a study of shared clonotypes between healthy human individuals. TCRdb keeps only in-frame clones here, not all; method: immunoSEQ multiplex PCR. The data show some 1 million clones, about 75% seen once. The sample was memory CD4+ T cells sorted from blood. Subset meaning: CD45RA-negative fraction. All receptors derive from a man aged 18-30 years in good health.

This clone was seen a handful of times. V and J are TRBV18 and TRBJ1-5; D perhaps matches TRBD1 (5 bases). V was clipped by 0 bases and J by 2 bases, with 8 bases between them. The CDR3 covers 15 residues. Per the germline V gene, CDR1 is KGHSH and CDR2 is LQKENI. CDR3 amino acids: CASSPPGRGNQPQHF. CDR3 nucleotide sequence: TGTGCCAGCTCACCACCGGGCAGGGGCAATCAGCCCCAGCATTTT.

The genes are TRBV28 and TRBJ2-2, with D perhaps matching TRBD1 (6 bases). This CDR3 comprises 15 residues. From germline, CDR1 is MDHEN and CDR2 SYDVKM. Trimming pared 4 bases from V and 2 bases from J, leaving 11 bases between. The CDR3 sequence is CASSSGQLNTGELFF. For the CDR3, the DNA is TGTGCCAGCAGTTCCGGACAGCTAAACACCGGGGAGCTGTTTTTT.

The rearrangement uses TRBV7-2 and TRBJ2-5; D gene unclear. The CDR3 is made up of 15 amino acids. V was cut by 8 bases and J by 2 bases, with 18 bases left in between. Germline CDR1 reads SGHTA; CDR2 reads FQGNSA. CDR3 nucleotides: TGTGCCAGCTCCAATCAGGTTGGGATTCAAGAGACCCAGTACTTC. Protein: CASSNQVGIQETQYF.

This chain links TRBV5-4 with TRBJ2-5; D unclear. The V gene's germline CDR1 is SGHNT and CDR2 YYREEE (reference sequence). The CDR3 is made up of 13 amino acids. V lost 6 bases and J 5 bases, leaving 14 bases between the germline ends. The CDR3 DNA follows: TGTGCCAGCAAAAATTTAGCAAGGGAGACCCAGTACTTC. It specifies CASKNLARETQYF. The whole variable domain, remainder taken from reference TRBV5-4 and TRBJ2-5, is ETGVTQSPTHLIKTRGQQVTLRCSSQSGHNTVSWYQQALGQGPQFIFQYYREEENGRGNFPPRFSGLQFPNYSSELNVNALELDDSALYLCASKNLARETQYFGPGTRLLVL.

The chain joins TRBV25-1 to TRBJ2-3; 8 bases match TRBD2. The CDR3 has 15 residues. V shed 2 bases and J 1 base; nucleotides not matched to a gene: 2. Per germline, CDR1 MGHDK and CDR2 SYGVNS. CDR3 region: CASSEAGGGTDTQYF. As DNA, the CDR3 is TGTGCCAGCAGTGAAGCGGGAGGTGGCACAGATACGCAGTATTTT.

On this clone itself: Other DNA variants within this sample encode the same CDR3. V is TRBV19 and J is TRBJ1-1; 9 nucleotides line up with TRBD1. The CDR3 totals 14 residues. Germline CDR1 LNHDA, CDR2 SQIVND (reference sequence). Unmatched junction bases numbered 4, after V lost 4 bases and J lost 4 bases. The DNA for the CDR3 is TGTGCCAGTAGTACGGGACAGGGTGCCACTGAAGCTTTCTTT. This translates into CASSTGQGATEAFF.

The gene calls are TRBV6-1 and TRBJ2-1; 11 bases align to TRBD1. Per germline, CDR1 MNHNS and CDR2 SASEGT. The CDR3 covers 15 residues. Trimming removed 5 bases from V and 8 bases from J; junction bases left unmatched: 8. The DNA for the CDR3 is TGTGCCAGCAGTCCTAGGGACAGGGGGGCAGATGAGCAGTTCTTC. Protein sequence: CASSPRDRGADEQFF.

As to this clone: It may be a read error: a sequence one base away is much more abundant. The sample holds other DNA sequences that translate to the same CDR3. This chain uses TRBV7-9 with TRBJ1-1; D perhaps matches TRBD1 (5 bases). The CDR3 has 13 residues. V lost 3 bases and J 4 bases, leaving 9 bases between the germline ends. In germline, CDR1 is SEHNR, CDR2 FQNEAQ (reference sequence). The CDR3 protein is CASSFREGTEAFF. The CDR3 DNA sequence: TGTGCCAGCAGCTTCAGGGAGGGCACTGAAGCTTTCTTT. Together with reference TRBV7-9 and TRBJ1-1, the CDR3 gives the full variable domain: DTGVSQNPRHKITKRGQNVTFRCDPISEHNRLYWYRQTLGQGPEFLTYFQNEAQLEKSRLLSDRFSAERPKGSFSTLEIQRTEQGDSAMYLCASSFREGTEAFFGQGTRLTVV.

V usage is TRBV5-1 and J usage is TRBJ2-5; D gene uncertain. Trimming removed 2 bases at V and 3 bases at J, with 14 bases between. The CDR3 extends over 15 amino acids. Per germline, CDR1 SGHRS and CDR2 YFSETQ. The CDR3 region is CASSFNFGSKETQYF. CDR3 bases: TGCGCCAGCAGCTTTAATTTTGGGTCAAAAGAGACCCAGTACTTC.

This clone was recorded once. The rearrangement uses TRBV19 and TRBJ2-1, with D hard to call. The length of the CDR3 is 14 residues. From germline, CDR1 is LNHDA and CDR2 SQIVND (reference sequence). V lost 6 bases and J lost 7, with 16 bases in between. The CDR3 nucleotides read TGTGCCAGTAGGACTCCAGCTAAATCAAATGAGCAGTTCTTC. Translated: CASRTPAKSNEQFF. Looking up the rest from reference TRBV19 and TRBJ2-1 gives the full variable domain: DGGITQSPKYLFRKEGQNVTLSCEQNLNHDAMYWYRQDPGQGLRLIYYSQIVNDFQKGDIAEGYSVSREKKESFPLTVTSAQKNPTAFYLCASRTPAKSNEQFFGPGTRLTVL.

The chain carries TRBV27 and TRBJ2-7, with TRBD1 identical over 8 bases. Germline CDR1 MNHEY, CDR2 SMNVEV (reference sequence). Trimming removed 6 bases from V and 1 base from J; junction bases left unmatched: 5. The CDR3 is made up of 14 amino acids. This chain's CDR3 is CASRRQGISYEQYF. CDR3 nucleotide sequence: TGTGCCAGCAGACGACAGGGGATATCCTACGAGCAGTACTTC.

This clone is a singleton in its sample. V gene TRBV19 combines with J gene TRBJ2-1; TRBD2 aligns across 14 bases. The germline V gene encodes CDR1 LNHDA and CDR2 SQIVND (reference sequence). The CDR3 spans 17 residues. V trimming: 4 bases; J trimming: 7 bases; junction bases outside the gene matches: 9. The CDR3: CASSTGTSGGSRNEQFF. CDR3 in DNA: TGTGCCAGTAGTACGGGGACTAGCGGGGGCTCCCGTAATGAGCAGTTCTTC. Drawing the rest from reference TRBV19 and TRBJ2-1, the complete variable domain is DGGITQSPKYLFRKEGQNVTLSCEQNLNHDAMYWYRQDPGQGLRLIYYSQIVNDFQKGDIAEGYSVSREKKESFPLTVTSAQKNPTAFYLCASSTGTSGGSRNEQFFGPGTRLTVL.

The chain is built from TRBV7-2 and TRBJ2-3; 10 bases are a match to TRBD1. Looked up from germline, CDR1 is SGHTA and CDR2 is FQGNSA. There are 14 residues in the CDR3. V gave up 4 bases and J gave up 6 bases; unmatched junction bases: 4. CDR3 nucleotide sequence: TGTGCCAGCAGCTCCCGGACAGGGGGGGATACGCAGTATTTT. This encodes CASSSRTGGDTQYF.

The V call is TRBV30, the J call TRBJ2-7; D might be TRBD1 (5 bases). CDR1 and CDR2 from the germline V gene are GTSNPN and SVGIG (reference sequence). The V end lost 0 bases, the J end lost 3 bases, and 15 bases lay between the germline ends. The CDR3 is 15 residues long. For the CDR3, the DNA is TGTGCCTGGAGTGTAAAAATCACAGGTAACTACGAGCAGTACTTC. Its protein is CAWSVKITGNYEQYF.

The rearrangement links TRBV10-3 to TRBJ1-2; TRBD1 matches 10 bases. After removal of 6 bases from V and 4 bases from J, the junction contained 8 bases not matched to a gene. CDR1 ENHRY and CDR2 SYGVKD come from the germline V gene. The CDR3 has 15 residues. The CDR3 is CAISAGGTGVYGYTF. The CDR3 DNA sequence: TGTGCCATCAGCGCTGGGGGGACAGGGGTCTATGGCTACACCTTC.

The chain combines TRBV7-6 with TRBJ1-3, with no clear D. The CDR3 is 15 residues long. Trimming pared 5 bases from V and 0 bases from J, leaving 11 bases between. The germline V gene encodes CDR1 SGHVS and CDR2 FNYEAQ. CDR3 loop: CASSRSGGSGNTIYF. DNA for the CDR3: TGTGCCAGCAGCCGGTCGGGAGGCTCTGGAAACACCATATATTTT.

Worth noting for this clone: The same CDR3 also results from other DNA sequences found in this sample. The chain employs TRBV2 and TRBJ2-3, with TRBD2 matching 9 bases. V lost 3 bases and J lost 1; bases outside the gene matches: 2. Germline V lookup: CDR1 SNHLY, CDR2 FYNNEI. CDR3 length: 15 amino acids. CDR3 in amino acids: CASSEGGGGTDTQYF. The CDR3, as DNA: TGTGCCAGCAGTGAGGGCGGGGGGGGCACAGATACGCAGTATTTT.